A selection of T cell receptor beta chains follows, all from one sample in a study of blood T cell repertoires in COVID-19. Generated by immunoSEQ multiplex PCR, the TCRdb table keeps only in-frame clones and is missing some. The data hold around 160,000 clones, with roughly 90% observed a single time. The sample was peripheral blood. The receptors were sampled from a man between 60 and 75 years old with active or convalescent COVID-19. CDR3s include the opening cysteine and the closing phenylalanine or tryptophan. Fields, in order: J gene, V gene, clone size, CDR3 length, D gene, CDR3 DNA, CDR3 protein. A D gene is named only where the DNA matches it firmly. Some rows have no size entry. The others give once, few or many, or a class for an expanded clone.

J gene: TRBJ1-2
V gene: TRBV2
clone size: NA
CDR3 length: 14
D gene: TRBD1
CDR3 DNA: TGTGCCAGCAGTTGGGACAGGGGACACTATGGCTACACCTTC
CDR3 protein: CASSWDRGHYGYTF

J gene: TRBJ1-3
V gene: TRBV6-5
clone size: once
CDR3 length: 13
D gene: NA
CDR3 DNA: TGTGCCAGCAGCGGGGGACCTGGAAACACCATATATTTT
CDR3 protein: CASSGGPGNTIYF

J gene: TRBJ1-2
V gene: TRBV5-4
clone size: NA
CDR3 length: 13
D gene: NA
CDR3 DNA: TGTGCCAGCAGCTTGATCGCAGATCAAGGCTACACCTTC
CDR3 protein: CASSLIADQGYTF

J gene: TRBJ2-3
V gene: TRBV27
clone size: NA
CDR3 length: 17
D gene: TRBD1
CDR3 DNA: TGTGCCAGCAGCCGGGACAGGGAAGGTGGGATCACAGATACGCAGTATTTT
CDR3 protein: CASSRDREGGITDTQYF

J gene: TRBJ1-1
V gene: TRBV6-5
clone size: NA
CDR3 length: 15
D gene: NA
CDR3 DNA: TGTGCCAGCAGTCCTACGACAGCAATGAACACTGAAGCTTTCTTT
CDR3 protein: CASSPTTAMNTEAFF

J gene: TRBJ1-5
V gene: TRBV19
clone size: NA
CDR3 length: 16
D gene: TRBD1
CDR3 DNA: TGTGCCAGTAGTATAGTCGCAATGACAGGGGATCAGCCCCAGCATTTT
CDR3 protein: CASSIVAMTGDQPQHF

J gene: TRBJ2-7
V gene: TRBV10-3
clone size: once
CDR3 length: 15
D gene: TRBD2
CDR3 DNA: TGTGCCATCAGTGCCCGAGGTAGCGGGAGCTACGAGCAGTACTTC
CDR3 protein: CAISARGSGSYEQYF

J gene: TRBJ1-4
V gene: TRBV10-2
clone size: NA
CDR3 length: 15
D gene: NA
CDR3 DNA: TGCGCCAGCAGTGATTCGGCAGGTCGGTCAGGAAAACTGTTTTTT
CDR3 protein: CASSDSAGRSGKLFF

J gene: TRBJ2-4
V gene: TRBV5-1
clone size: NA
CDR3 length: 14
D gene: NA
CDR3 DNA: TGCGCCAGCAGCTTAACAGGGTCCAAAAACATTCAGTACTTC
CDR3 protein: CASSLTGSKNIQYF

J gene: TRBJ1-1
V gene: TRBV5-6
clone size: NA
CDR3 length: 14
D gene: NA
CDR3 DNA: TGTGCCAGCAGCTTGGACAATCTGAACACTGAAGCTTTCTTT
CDR3 protein: CASSLDNLNTEAFF

J gene: TRBJ2-7
V gene: TRBV18
clone size: NA
CDR3 length: 11
D gene: NA
CDR3 DNA: TGTGCCAGCTCACGAGGGAACGAGCAGTACTTC
CDR3 protein: CASSRGNEQYF

J gene: TRBJ2-1
V gene: TRBV7-6
clone size: NA
CDR3 length: 13
D gene: NA
CDR3 DNA: TGTGCCAGCAGCTTAGCGGAAGGCGGTGAGCAGTTCTTC
CDR3 protein: CASSLAEGGEQFF

J gene: TRBJ1-3
V gene: TRBV5-1
clone size: NA
CDR3 length: 16
D gene: NA
CDR3 DNA: TGCGCCAGCAGCTTGGGGGCCATCGGCTCTGGAAACACCATATATTTT
CDR3 protein: CASSLGAIGSGNTIYF

J gene: TRBJ2-1
V gene: TRBV6-4
clone size: NA
CDR3 length: 14
D gene: NA
CDR3 DNA: TGTGCCAGCAGTGACTCCGACATAAACAATGAGCAGTTCTTC
CDR3 protein: CASSDSDINNEQFF

J gene: TRBJ1-1
V gene: TRBV11-2
clone size: NA
CDR3 length: 15
D gene: TRBD1
CDR3 DNA: TGTGCCAGCTCCTCTAGGGTACAGGGGGGAACTGAAGCTTTCTTT
CDR3 protein: CASSSRVQGGTEAFF

J gene: TRBJ1-2
V gene: TRBV6-5
clone size: NA
CDR3 length: 15
D gene: NA
CDR3 DNA: TGTGCCAGCAGACCCTCTGACAGAACTAACTATGGCTACACCTTC
CDR3 protein: CASRPSDRTNYGYTF

J gene: TRBJ1-1
V gene: TRBV6-2/TRBV6-3
clone size: few
CDR3 length: 15
D gene: NA
CDR3 DNA: TGTGCCAGCAGTCAAAATCGACAGGCCACTCACGAAGCTTTCTTT
CDR3 protein: CASSQNRQATHEAFF

J gene: TRBJ2-2
V gene: TRBV19
clone size: NA
CDR3 length: 15
D gene: TRBD2
CDR3 DNA: TGTGCCAGTAGTCAGTGGACTAGCGGGAGAAGGGAGCTGTTTTTT
CDR3 protein: CASSQWTSGRRELFF

J gene: TRBJ2-3
V gene: TRBV2
clone size: NA
CDR3 length: 16
D gene: TRBD2
CDR3 DNA: TGTGCCAGCAGTGAAGTGGCTAGCGGGGGGACAGATACGCAGTATTTT
CDR3 protein: CASSEVASGGTDTQYF

J gene: TRBJ1-4
V gene: TRBV7-9
clone size: NA
CDR3 length: 14
D gene: NA
CDR3 DNA: TGTGCCAGCAGCTTAGGGGCAGGGGATGAAAAACTGTTTTTT
CDR3 protein: CASSLGAGDEKLFF

J gene: TRBJ2-1
V gene: TRBV7-9
clone size: NA
CDR3 length: 14
D gene: TRBD2
CDR3 DNA: TGTGCCAGCACCCAAGCGGGAGTATGGAATGAGCAGTTCTTC
CDR3 protein: CASTQAGVWNEQFF

J gene: TRBJ2-5
V gene: TRBV6-5
clone size: NA
CDR3 length: 14
D gene: NA
CDR3 DNA: TGTGCCAGCAGGGCCCCCGGACTACAAGAGACCCAGTACTTC
CDR3 protein: CASRAPGLQETQYF

J gene: TRBJ1-1
V gene: TRBV6-5
clone size: NA
CDR3 length: 14
D gene: NA
CDR3 DNA: TGTGCCAGCAGTTACTCCAGGGAGAACACTGAAGCTTTCTTT
CDR3 protein: CASSYSRENTEAFF

J gene: TRBJ2-5
V gene: TRBV21-1
clone size: NA
CDR3 length: 16
D gene: NA
CDR3 DNA: TGTGCCAGCAGCAAAGGTTGGGCGGGAGCGAAAGAGACCCAGTACTTC
CDR3 protein: CASSKGWAGAKETQYF

J gene: TRBJ2-5
V gene: TRBV5-1
clone size: NA
CDR3 length: 14
D gene: TRBD2
CDR3 DNA: TGCGCCAGCAGCTTTGGCGGGAGGGAAGAGACCCAGTACTTC
CDR3 protein: CASSFGGREETQYF

J gene: TRBJ2-2
V gene: TRBV7-9
clone size: NA
CDR3 length: 14
D gene: NA
CDR3 DNA: TGTGCCAGCATTGTGGGAGACGGGTCCGGGGAGCTGTTTTTT
CDR3 protein: CASIVGDGSGELFF

J gene: TRBJ2-2
V gene: TRBV21-1
clone size: NA
CDR3 length: 13
D gene: NA
CDR3 DNA: TGTGCCAGCGACAAGCCGAACACCGGGGAGCTGTTTTTT
CDR3 protein: CASDKPNTGELFF

J gene: TRBJ2-3
V gene: TRBV5-6
clone size: NA
CDR3 length: 14
D gene: NA
CDR3 DNA: TGTGCCAGCAGCCACCAGCAGGGGACAGATACGCAGTATTTT
CDR3 protein: CASSHQQGTDTQYF

J gene: TRBJ2-7
V gene: TRBV19
clone size: NA
CDR3 length: 16
D gene: TRBD1
CDR3 DNA: TGTGCCAGTAGTACCAGAACCGGGACAGGGACTTACGAGCAGTACTTC
CDR3 protein: CASSTRTGTGTYEQYF

J gene: TRBJ1-2
V gene: TRBV18
clone size: NA
CDR3 length: 16
D gene: TRBD1
CDR3 DNA: TGTGCCAGCTCACCAGGGGTGGACAGGGTCGGCTATGGCTACACCTTC
CDR3 protein: CASSPGVDRVGYGYTF

J gene: TRBJ1-2
V gene: TRBV2
clone size: NA
CDR3 length: 15
D gene: TRBD1
CDR3 DNA: TGTGCCAGCAGAGTAATGGGACAGGGGGACTATGGCTACACCTTC
CDR3 protein: CASRVMGQGDYGYTF

J gene: TRBJ1-2
V gene: TRBV19
clone size: NA
CDR3 length: 14
D gene: NA
CDR3 DNA: TGTGCCAGTATGAACCCAGGGATTTCCTATGGCTACACCTTC
CDR3 protein: CASMNPGISYGYTF

J gene: TRBJ1-4
V gene: TRBV5-1
clone size: NA
CDR3 length: 14
D gene: TRBD1
CDR3 DNA: TGCGCCAGCAGCTTACAGGGGCCTAATGAAAAACTGTTTTTT
CDR3 protein: CASSLQGPNEKLFF

J gene: TRBJ2-7
V gene: TRBV2
clone size: NA
CDR3 length: 13
D gene: NA
CDR3 DNA: TGTGCCAGCAGGGGCAGGGTTTCCTACGAGCAGTACTTC
CDR3 protein: CASRGRVSYEQYF

J gene: TRBJ2-5
V gene: TRBV5-1
clone size: NA
CDR3 length: 14
D gene: NA
CDR3 DNA: TGCGCCAGCAGCCTCCAGGTTGCAGAAGAGACCCAGTACTTC
CDR3 protein: CASSLQVAEETQYF

J gene: TRBJ1-6
V gene: TRBV5-4
clone size: NA
CDR3 length: 15
D gene: NA
CDR3 DNA: TGTGCCAGCAGCCGTAGGACAAATGATAATTCACCCCTCCACTTT
CDR3 protein: CASSRRTNDNSPLHF

J gene: TRBJ2-7
V gene: TRBV6-5
clone size: NA
CDR3 length: 15
D gene: NA
CDR3 DNA: TGTGCCAGCAGTACGGTCACAGGGAGCTCCTACGAGCAGTACTTC
CDR3 protein: CASSTVTGSSYEQYF

J gene: TRBJ2-7
V gene: TRBV2
clone size: NA
CDR3 length: 15
D gene: NA
CDR3 DNA: TGTGCCAGCAGTTCCGGGACTGGGAGCTCCTACGAGCAGTACTTC
CDR3 protein: CASSSGTGSSYEQYF

J gene: TRBJ2-7
V gene: TRBV29-1
clone size: NA
CDR3 length: 12
D gene: TRBD1
CDR3 DNA: TGCAGCGTCGGACAGGGTCAGGACGAGCAGTACTTC
CDR3 protein: CSVGQGQDEQYF

J gene: TRBJ1-1
V gene: TRBV6-2/TRBV6-3
clone size: NA
CDR3 length: 13
D gene: TRBD1
CDR3 DNA: TGTGCCAGCAGTTTGACAGGGCAGACTGAAGCTTTCTTT
CDR3 protein: CASSLTGQTEAFF